The text below deals with one TCR beta chain. Its antigen target is currently unknown. Per-base qualities were not stored, and no clone one base away is much larger. No treatment had been received by any patient before thyroid surgery. Patient clinical samples collected from about 2011 to 2019 were retrospectively analysed using T-cell receptor beta sequencing. These data originate in a study of metastatic and nonmetastatic thyroid tumors (dated by TCRdb to about 2020). Regarding the complete study: Repertoires from peripheral blood and from tumor or nodule tissue samples of malignant and benign thyroid patients were compared. The paper as a whole reports these results and caveats: TCR beta diversity was reported as significantly higher in malignant tumors than in benign nodules, in both blood and tumor samples.

V sheds 2 bases and J sheds 4 bases, leaving 8 bases between their ends. The CDR3 goes from the cysteine to the phenylalanine over 14 residues. Left in the record is the CDR3 DNA by itself, 42 bases read in frame from the first base. The germline V gene sets CDR1 to KGHDR and CDR2 to SFDVKD. Library construction relied on PCR. Sequenced using an Illumina HiSeq 4000. High-throughput sequencing was used to profile the TCR beta-chain CDR3 region of every patient. In the authors' own workflow: CDR3 differences across clinicopathological groups were used to build a classifier for discriminating distant-metastatic papillary thyroid cancer patients. Repertoire diversity was assessed with the Shannon index, and tumor-blood repertoire similarity with the Morisita-Horn index. TCRdb trimmed the raw reads at Q25, called clones with MiXCR and kept productive beta chains. The V and J calls were determined by TCRdb, not by the authors. In this sample the table shows roughly 70,000 clones, roughly a sixth of which occur a single time. Together, the top ten hold around 13% of the sample.

Sample: blood. This TCR came from a female donor with papillary thyroid cancer or a benign thyroid nodule (not recorded which). Some clones in this sample may be carry-over from other donors' samples. The sequence joins TRBV24-1 to TRBJ1-3; no D gene can be assigned with confidence. The CDR3 is CATSDSGSGNTIYF. The DNA sequence reads TGTGCCACCAGTGATTCGGGTTCCGGAAACACCATATATTTT.